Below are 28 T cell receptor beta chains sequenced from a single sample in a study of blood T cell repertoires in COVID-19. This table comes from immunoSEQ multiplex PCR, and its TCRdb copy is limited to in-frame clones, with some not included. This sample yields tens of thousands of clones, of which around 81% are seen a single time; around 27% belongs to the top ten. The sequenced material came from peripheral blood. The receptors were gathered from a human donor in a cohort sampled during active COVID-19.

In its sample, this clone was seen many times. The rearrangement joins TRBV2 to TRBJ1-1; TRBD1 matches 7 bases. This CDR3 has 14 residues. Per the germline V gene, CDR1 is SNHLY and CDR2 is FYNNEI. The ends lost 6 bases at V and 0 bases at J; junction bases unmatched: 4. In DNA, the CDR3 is TGTGCCAGCAGGGGGACAGTTATGAACACTGAAGCTTTCTTT. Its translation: CASRGTVMNTEAFF. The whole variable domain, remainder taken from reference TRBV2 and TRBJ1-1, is EPEVTQTPSHQVTQMGQEVILRCVPISNHLYFYWYRQILGQKVEFLVSFYNNEISEKSEIFDDQFSVERPDGSNFTLKIRSTKLEDSAMYFCASRGTVMNTEAFFGQGTRLTVV.

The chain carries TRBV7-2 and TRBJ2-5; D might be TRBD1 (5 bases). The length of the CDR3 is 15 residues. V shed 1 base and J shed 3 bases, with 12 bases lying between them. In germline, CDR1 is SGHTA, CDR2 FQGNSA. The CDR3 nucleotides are TGTGCCAGCAGCTTAGGACGACAGCTAAAAGAGACCCAGTACTTC. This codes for CASSLGRQLKETQYF.

The CDR3 sequence is CASSEGRGGGGKLFF. Here the CDR3 DNA reads TGTGCCAGCAGTGAAGGTAGAGGGGGCGGCGGAAAACTGTTTTTT. This chain connects TRBV6-1 to TRBJ1-4, with 7 nucleotides matching TRBD1. The CDR3 sequence is 15 residues long. Germline CDR1 MNHNS, CDR2 SASEGT. The V segment lost 1 base and the J segment 10 bases; nucleotides outside the gene matches: 9.

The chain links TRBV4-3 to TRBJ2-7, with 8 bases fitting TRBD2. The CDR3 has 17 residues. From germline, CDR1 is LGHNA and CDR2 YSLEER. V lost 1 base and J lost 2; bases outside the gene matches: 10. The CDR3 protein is CASSQAGGGGVPYEQYF. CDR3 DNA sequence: TGCGCCAGCAGCCAAGCCGGGGGGGGCGGGGTCCCCTACGAGCAGTACTTC.

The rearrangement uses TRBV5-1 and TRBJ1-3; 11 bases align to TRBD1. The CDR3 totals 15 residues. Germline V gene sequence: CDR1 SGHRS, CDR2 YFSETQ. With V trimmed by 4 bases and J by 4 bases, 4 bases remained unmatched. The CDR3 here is CASSVDRGPGNTIYF. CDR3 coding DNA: TGCGCCAGCAGCGTGGACAGGGGGCCCGGAAACACCATATATTTT.

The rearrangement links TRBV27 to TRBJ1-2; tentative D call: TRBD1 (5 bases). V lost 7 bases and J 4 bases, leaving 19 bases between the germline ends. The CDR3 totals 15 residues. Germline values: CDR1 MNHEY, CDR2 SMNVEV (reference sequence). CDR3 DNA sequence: TGTGCCAGCACTAAGTCGGGACTAACTCGCTATGGCTACACCTTC. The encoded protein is CASTKSGLTRYGYTF.

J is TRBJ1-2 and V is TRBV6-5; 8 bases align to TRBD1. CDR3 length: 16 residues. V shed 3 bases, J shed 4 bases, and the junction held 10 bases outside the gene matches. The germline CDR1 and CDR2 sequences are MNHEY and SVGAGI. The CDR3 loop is CASSYRTGLLSYGYTF. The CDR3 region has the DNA TGTGCCAGCAGTTATAGGACAGGGCTACTTAGCTATGGCTACACCTTC.

The CDR3 bases are TGCGCCAGCAGCTTGGGACAGGGAGGCTACACCTTC. It specifies CASSLGQGGYTF. This sequence joins TRBV5-1 and TRBJ1-2, with 7 bases fitting TRBD1. The CDR3 consists of 12 residues. Germline values: CDR1 SGHRS, CDR2 YFSETQ. V shed 0 bases and J 8 bases; nucleotides not matched to a gene: 1.

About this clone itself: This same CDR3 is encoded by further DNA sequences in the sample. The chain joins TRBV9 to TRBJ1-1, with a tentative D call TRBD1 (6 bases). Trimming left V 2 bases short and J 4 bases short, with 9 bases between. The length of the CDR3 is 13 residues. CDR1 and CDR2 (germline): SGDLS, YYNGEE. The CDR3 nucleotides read TGTGCCAGCAGCGTCGGACAGTTCACTGAAGCTTTCTTT. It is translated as CASSVGQFTEAFF.

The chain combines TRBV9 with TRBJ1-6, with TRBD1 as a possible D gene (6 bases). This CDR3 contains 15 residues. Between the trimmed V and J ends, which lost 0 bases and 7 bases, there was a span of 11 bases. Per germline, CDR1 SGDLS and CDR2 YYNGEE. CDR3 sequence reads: CASSVVPRGNSPLHF. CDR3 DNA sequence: TGTGCCAGCAGCGTAGTTCCTAGGGGGAATTCACCCCTCCACTTT.

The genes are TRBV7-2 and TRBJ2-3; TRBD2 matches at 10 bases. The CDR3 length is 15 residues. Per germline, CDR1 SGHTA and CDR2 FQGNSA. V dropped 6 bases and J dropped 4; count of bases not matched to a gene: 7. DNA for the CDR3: TGTGCCAGCAGTTCCCTAGCGGGGGCACCAGATACGCAGTATTTT. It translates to CASSSLAGAPDTQYF.

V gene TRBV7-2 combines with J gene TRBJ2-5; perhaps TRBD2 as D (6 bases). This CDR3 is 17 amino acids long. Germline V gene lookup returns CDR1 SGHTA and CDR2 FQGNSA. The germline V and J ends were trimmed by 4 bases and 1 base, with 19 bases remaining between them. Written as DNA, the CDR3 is TGTGCCAGCAGCTCCTCGGGCGGGACGAGGGTCCAAGAGACCCAGTACTTC. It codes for CASSSSGGTRVQETQYF.

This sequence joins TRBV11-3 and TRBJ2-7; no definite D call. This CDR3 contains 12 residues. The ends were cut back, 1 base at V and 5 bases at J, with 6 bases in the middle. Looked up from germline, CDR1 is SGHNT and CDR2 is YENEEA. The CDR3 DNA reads TGTGCCAGCAGCTTAGCCCGAGACGAGCAGTACTTC. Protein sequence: CASSLARDEQYF.

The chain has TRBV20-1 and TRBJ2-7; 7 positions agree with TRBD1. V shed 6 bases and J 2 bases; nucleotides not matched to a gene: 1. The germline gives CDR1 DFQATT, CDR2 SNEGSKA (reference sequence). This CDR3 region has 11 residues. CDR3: CSAGGPYEQYF. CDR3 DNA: TGCAGTGCAGGGGGCCCCTACGAGCAGTACTTC.

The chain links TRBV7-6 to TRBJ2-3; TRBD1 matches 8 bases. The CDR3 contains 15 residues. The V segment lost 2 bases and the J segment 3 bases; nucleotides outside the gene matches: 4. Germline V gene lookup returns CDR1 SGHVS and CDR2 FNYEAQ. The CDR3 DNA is TGTGCCAGCAGCTTAAACCAGGGGGCGACAGATACGCAGTATTTT. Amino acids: CASSLNQGATDTQYF. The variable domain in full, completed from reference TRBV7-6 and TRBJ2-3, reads GAGVSQSPRYKVTKRGQDVALRCDPISGHVSLYWYRQALGQGPEFLTYFNYEAQQDKSGLPNDRFSAERPEGSISTLTIQRTEQRDSAMYRCASSLNQGATDTQYFGPGTRLTVL.

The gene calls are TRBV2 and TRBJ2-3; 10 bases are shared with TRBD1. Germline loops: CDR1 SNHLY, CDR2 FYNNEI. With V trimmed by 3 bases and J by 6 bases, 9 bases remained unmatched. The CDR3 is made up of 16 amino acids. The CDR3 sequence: CASSDLGTGVKDTQYF. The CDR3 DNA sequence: TGTGCCAGCAGTGATCTAGGGACAGGGGTCAAGGATACGCAGTATTTT.

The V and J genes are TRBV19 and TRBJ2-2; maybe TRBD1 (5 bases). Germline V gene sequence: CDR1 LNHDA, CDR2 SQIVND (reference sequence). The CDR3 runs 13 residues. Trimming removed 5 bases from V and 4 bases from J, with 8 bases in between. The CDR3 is CASSLQATGELFF. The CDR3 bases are TGTGCCAGTAGTTTACAGGCCACCGGGGAGCTGTTTTTT. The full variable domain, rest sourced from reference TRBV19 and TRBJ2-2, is DGGITQSPKYLFRKEGQNVTLSCEQNLNHDAMYWYRQDPGQGLRLIYYSQIVNDFQKGDIAEGYSVSREKKESFPLTVTSAQKNPTAFYLCASSLQATGELFFGEGSRLTVL.

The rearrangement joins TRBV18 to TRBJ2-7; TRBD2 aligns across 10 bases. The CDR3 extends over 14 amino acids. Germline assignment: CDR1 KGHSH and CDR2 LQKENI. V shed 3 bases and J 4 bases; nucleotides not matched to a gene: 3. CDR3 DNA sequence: TGTGCCAGCTCACCGGGTAGCGGGGGGTACGAGCAGTACTTC. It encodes CASSPGSGGYEQYF.

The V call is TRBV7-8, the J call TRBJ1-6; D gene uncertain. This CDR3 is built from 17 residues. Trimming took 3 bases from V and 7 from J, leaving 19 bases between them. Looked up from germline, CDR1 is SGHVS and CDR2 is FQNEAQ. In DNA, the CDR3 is TGTGCCAGCAGCTTCCAGGCGTTGGGCTCCTTCAATTCACCCCTCCACTTT. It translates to CASSFQALGSFNSPLHF.

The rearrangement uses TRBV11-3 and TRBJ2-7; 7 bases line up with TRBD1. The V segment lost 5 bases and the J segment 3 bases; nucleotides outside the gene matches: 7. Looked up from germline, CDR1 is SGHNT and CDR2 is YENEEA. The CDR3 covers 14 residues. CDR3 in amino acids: CASSPLTGRYEQYF. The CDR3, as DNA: TGTGCCAGCAGCCCACTGACAGGGCGCTACGAGCAGTACTTC.

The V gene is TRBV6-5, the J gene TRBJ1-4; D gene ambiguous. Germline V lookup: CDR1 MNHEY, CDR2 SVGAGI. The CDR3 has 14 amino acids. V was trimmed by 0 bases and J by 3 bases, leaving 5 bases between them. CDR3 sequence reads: CASSYSAANEKLFF. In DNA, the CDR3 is TGTGCCAGCAGTTACTCTGCGGCTAATGAAAAACTGTTTTTT.

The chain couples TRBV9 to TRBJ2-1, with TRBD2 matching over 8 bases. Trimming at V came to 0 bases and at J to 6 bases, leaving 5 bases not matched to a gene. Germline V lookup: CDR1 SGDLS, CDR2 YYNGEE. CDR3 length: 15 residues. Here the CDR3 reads CASSVGSGEFNEQFF. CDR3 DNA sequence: TGTGCCAGCAGCGTAGGTAGCGGGGAGTTCAATGAGCAGTTCTTC.

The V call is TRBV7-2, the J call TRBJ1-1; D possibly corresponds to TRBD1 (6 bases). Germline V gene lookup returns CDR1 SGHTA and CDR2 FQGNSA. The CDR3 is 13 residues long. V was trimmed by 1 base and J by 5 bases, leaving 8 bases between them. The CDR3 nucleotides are TGTGCCAGCAGCTTAGAAGGACAGACTGAAGCTTTCTTT. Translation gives CASSLEGQTEAFF.

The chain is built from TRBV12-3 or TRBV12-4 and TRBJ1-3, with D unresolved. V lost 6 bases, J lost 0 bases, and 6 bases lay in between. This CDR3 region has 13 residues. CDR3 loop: CASRPSSGNTIYF. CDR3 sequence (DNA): TGTGCCAGCAGGCCGAGCTCTGGAAACACCATATATTTT.

The CDR3, as DNA: TGTGCCAGCAGTTCACGGGTCCACTCCTACAATGAGCAGTTCTTC. Translated: CASSSRVHSYNEQFF. This chain joins TRBV27 and TRBJ2-1; D is ambiguous. Germline V CDR1 and CDR2: MNHEY, SMNVEV (reference sequence). The CDR3 consists of 15 residues. The ends were cut back, 4 bases at V and 0 bases at J, with 10 bases in the middle.

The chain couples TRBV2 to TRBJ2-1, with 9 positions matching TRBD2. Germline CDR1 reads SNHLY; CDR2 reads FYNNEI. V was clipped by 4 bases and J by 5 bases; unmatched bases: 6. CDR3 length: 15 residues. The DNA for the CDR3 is TGTGCCAGCAGTGGGGAGGGACTAGCCAACAATGAGCAGTTCTTC. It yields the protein CASSGEGLANNEQFF.

CDR3 region: CASSQEWSSYGYTF. As DNA, the CDR3 is TGCGCCAGCAGCCAAGAATGGTCCAGCTATGGCTACACCTTC. The J gene is TRBJ1-2, the V gene TRBV4-3, with D hard to call. This CDR3 is 14 amino acids long. CDR1 and CDR2 from the germline V gene are LGHNA and YSLEER. Trimming removed 0 bases from V and 4 bases from J, with 9 bases in between.

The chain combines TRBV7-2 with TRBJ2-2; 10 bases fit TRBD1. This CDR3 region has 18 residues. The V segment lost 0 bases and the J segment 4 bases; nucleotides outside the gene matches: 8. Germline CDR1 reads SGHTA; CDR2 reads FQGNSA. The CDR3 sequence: CASSLAGQGLTGTGELFF. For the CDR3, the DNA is TGTGCCAGCAGCTTAGCGGGACAGGGGTTAACGGGCACCGGGGAGCTGTTTTTT.